This T cell receptor beta chain is drawn from a study of cytomegalovirus exposure and HLA in healthy donors. Broader study findings: Rarity held for most TCR sequences, but there were some public TCRs that occurred in many donors. Judged likely to be a sequencing artifact was a cluster of highly shared sequence variants. Previous analysis showed most TCR beta V segments were productive about 87% or about 30% of the time.

V shed 3 bases and J shed 3 bases, with 21 bases lying between them. The germline V gene has CDR1 SGHRS and CDR2 YFSETQ. The CDR3 covers 17 residues. Details on this clone: Antigen specificity is unknown.

Primers: 60 Vbeta forward and 13 Jbeta reverse. Here immunoSEQ multiplex PCR was the method, and the copy in TCRdb shows in-frame clones only, minus some. The sample consists of about 120,000 clones, roughly 60% of them appearing once. This sequence joins TRBV5-1 and TRBJ1-2; maybe TRBD1 (6 bases). The specimen was PBMCs. The TCR comes from a man in his forties or fifties in good health and CMV-seropositive. This CDR3 is CASSSMPGHRPDYGYTF. As DNA, the CDR3 is TGCGCCAGCAGCTCCATGCCGGGACATCGGCCCGACTATGGCTACACCTTC.